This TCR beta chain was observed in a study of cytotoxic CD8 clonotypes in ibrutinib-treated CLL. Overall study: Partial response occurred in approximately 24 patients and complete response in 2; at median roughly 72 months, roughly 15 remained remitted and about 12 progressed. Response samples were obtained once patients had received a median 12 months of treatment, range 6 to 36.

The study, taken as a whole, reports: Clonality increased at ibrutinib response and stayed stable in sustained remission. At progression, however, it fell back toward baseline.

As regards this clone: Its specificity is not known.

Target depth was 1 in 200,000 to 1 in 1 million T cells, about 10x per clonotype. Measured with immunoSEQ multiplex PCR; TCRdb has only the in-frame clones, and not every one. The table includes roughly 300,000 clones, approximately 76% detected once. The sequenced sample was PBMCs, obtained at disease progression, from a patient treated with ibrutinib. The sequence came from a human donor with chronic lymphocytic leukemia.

The CDR3 DNA follows: TGTGCCAGCAGTGAAGGGGTTGGGGGGTACCAAGAGACCCAGTACTTC. Residues: CASSEGVGGYQETQYF. The V and J genes are TRBV2 and TRBJ2-5; perhaps TRBD2 as D (6 bases). Between the trimmed V and J ends, which lost 1 base and 0 bases, there was a span of 12 bases. The CDR3 runs 16 residues. Germline CDR1 and CDR2: SNHLY and FYNNEI.